A selection of T cell receptor beta chains follows, all from one sample in a study of PD-L1 blockade in urothelial cancer. Sequencing was performed with immunoSEQ multiplex PCR; in TCRdb, only in-frame clones are kept and a portion is missing. Of approximately 110,000 clones listed, about 85% are singletons. The source was PBMCs, collected around atezolizumab (anti-PD-L1) treatment. The receptor source for this set is a man aged 45-65 years with urothelial cancer. CDR3s include the opening cysteine and the closing phenylalanine or tryptophan. The D gene is left open where the match is weak. The size field is filled for only some rows; it gives once, few, many or a size class.

clone size: NA; D gene: TRBD1; V gene: TRBV29-1; J gene: TRBJ2-3; CDR3 DNA: TGCAGCGTTCAAGCGTATGGGACAGGCTTCACAGATACGCAGTATTTT; CDR3 protein: CSVQAYGTGFTDTQYF
clone size: NA; D gene: TRBD2; V gene: TRBV9; J gene: TRBJ2-1; CDR3 DNA: TGTGCCAGCAGCGTAGAGGCGGGAGGGTACAATGAGCAGTTCTTC; CDR3 protein: CASSVEAGGYNEQFF
clone size: few; D gene: TRBD1; V gene: TRBV29-1; J gene: TRBJ1-2; CDR3 DNA: TGCAGCGTTGGGGACAGGACCTATGGCTACACCTTC; CDR3 protein: CSVGDRTYGYTF
clone size: NA; D gene: NA; V gene: TRBV6-1; J gene: TRBJ1-5; CDR3 DNA: TGTGCCAGCAGGGGGTGGGCAGGGGATCATCAGCCCCAGCATTTT; CDR3 protein: CASRGWAGDHQPQHF
clone size: NA; D gene: TRBD1; V gene: TRBV5-1; J gene: TRBJ1-3; CDR3 DNA: TGCGCCAGCAGCTTGGGGGACAGACCCTCTGGAAACACCATATATTTT; CDR3 protein: CASSLGDRPSGNTIYF
clone size: NA; D gene: NA; V gene: TRBV9; J gene: TRBJ2-7; CDR3 DNA: TGTGCCAGCAGCCCCCGACTGCATTACGAGCAGTACTTC; CDR3 protein: CASSPRLHYEQYF
clone size: NA; D gene: NA; V gene: TRBV7-9; J gene: TRBJ2-2; CDR3 DNA: TGTGCCAGATCGGCAGGGGCGGACACCGGGGAGCTGTTTTTT; CDR3 protein: CARSAGADTGELFF
clone size: once; D gene: NA; V gene: TRBV14; J gene: TRBJ1-4; CDR3 DNA: TGTGCCAGCAGCCAAGTTGGGCCCGATGAAAAACTGTTTTTT; CDR3 protein: CASSQVGPDEKLFF
clone size: few; D gene: NA; V gene: TRBV5-4; J gene: TRBJ2-7; CDR3 DNA: TGTGCCAGCAGCCGCCCGGGAGACGAGCAGTACTTC; CDR3 protein: CASSRPGDEQYF
clone size: NA; D gene: NA; V gene: TRBV4-1; J gene: TRBJ1-1; CDR3 DNA: TGCGCCAGCAGCCAAGAACAGGGAGCTGAAGCTTTCTTT; CDR3 protein: CASSQEQGAEAFF
clone size: NA; D gene: TRBD2; V gene: TRBV27; J gene: TRBJ2-2; CDR3 DNA: TGTGCCAGCAGTTTATTGGCGGGAGGAGGAACCGGGGAGCTGTTTTTT; CDR3 protein: CASSLLAGGGTGELFF
clone size: NA; D gene: TRBD1; V gene: TRBV19; J gene: TRBJ1-2; CDR3 DNA: TGTGCCAGTAACAGGGGGGAACGTGGCTACACCTTC; CDR3 protein: CASNRGERGYTF
clone size: NA; D gene: NA; V gene: TRBV10-2; J gene: TRBJ1-5; CDR3 DNA: TGCGCCAGCAGTACTGACAGCCTGAGCAATCAGCCCCAGCATTTT; CDR3 protein: CASSTDSLSNQPQHF
clone size: NA; D gene: TRBD1; V gene: TRBV5-1; J gene: TRBJ1-4; CDR3 DNA: TGCGCCAGCAGCTTGGGGGGACAGGGAGGCGAAAAACTGTTTTTT; CDR3 protein: CASSLGGQGGEKLFF
clone size: NA; D gene: TRBD1; V gene: TRBV15; J gene: TRBJ2-1; CDR3 DNA: TGTGCCACCAGCCCCCCGGGGACAGGGTTGAACAATGAGCAGTTCTTC; CDR3 protein: CATSPPGTGLNNEQFF
clone size: NA; D gene: NA; V gene: TRBV5-1; J gene: TRBJ2-3; CDR3 DNA: TGCGCCAGCCGCTTTCAGTCGGATACGCAGTATTTT; CDR3 protein: CASRFQSDTQYF
clone size: NA; D gene: NA; V gene: TRBV28; J gene: TRBJ2-1; CDR3 DNA: TGTGCCAGCAGTTTGGAACGGACTATTCTGAATGAGCAGTTCTTC; CDR3 protein: CASSLERTILNEQFF
clone size: once; D gene: NA; V gene: TRBV2; J gene: TRBJ1-1; CDR3 DNA: TGTGCCGGCCGGAGCACCCCCGTCACTGAAGCTTTCTTT; CDR3 protein: CAGRSTPVTEAFF
clone size: NA; D gene: NA; V gene: TRBV2; J gene: TRBJ1-2; CDR3 DNA: TGTGCCAGCAGTGAATGGGGGCGCGAGGGCTATGGCTACACCTTC; CDR3 protein: CASSEWGREGYGYTF
clone size: NA; D gene: NA; V gene: TRBV6-6; J gene: TRBJ1-5; CDR3 DNA: TGTGCCAGCAGTTACTCGCACAGGGTAGAGCAGCCCCAGCATTTT; CDR3 protein: CASSYSHRVEQPQHF
clone size: few; D gene: NA; V gene: TRBV30; J gene: TRBJ2-3; CDR3 DNA: TGTGCCTGGAACTGGGTAGCGGCCACAGATACGCAGTATTTT; CDR3 protein: CAWNWVAATDTQYF
clone size: NA; D gene: NA; V gene: TRBV7-9; J gene: TRBJ1-4; CDR3 DNA: TGTGCCAGCAGCGGGCCCGACAGAGTTTTTAATGAAAAACTGTTTTTT; CDR3 protein: CASSGPDRVFNEKLFF
clone size: NA; D gene: TRBD1; V gene: TRBV29-1; J gene: TRBJ1-2; CDR3 DNA: TGCAGCGTTGCAGGGGGCTATGGCTACACCTTC; CDR3 protein: CSVAGGYGYTF
clone size: NA; D gene: NA; V gene: TRBV2; J gene: TRBJ1-6; CDR3 DNA: TGTGCCACCCTAGACAGGCTACTTTATAATTCACCCCTCCACTTT; CDR3 protein: CATLDRLLYNSPLHF
clone size: NA; D gene: NA; V gene: TRBV1; J gene: TRBJ2-1; CDR3 DNA: TGCACCAGCAGCCAAGATCGGCAGCGGGAGGGCCCGAATGAGCAGTTCTTC; CDR3 protein: CTSSQDRQREGPNEQFF
clone size: NA; D gene: TRBD2; V gene: TRBV9; J gene: TRBJ2-5; CDR3 DNA: TGTGCCAGCAGCGGACATGCGGGAGGCGTACAGACCCAGTACTTC; CDR3 protein: CASSGHAGGVQTQYF
clone size: NA; D gene: TRBD1; V gene: TRBV28; J gene: TRBJ1-1; CDR3 DNA: TGTGCCAGCAGTGGCCGGGACAGGGGTAAAGCTTTCTTT; CDR3 protein: CASSGRDRGKAFF
clone size: NA; D gene: TRBD2; V gene: TRBV9; J gene: TRBJ2-3; CDR3 DNA: TGTGCCAGCAGCCCGACTAGCGGGAGGGATACGCAGTATTTT; CDR3 protein: CASSPTSGRDTQYF
clone size: NA; D gene: TRBD1; V gene: TRBV15; J gene: TRBJ2-5; CDR3 DNA: TGTGCCACCAGCAGGAGGACAGGAAAAGAGACCCAGTACTTC; CDR3 protein: CATSRRTGKETQYF
clone size: NA; D gene: NA; V gene: TRBV9; J gene: TRBJ2-5; CDR3 DNA: TGTGCCAGCAGCGACACTAGTTCGGTCCAAGAGACCCAGTACTTC; CDR3 protein: CASSDTSSVQETQYF
clone size: NA; D gene: TRBD1; V gene: TRBV28; J gene: TRBJ1-1; CDR3 DNA: TGTGCCAGCAGGCGGACAGGGGCCCTAAACACTGAAGCTTTCTTT; CDR3 protein: CASRRTGALNTEAFF
clone size: NA; D gene: TRBD1; V gene: TRBV19; J gene: TRBJ1-5; CDR3 DNA: TGTGCCAGTACCGATCGGGCAGGGGGCACCCAGCCCCAGCATTTT; CDR3 protein: CASTDRAGGTQPQHF
clone size: NA; D gene: NA; V gene: TRBV10-3; J gene: TRBJ2-7; CDR3 DNA: TGTGCCATCAGTGGGGCAGGGGGGTACGAGCAGTACTTC; CDR3 protein: CAISGAGGYEQYF
clone size: NA; D gene: NA; V gene: TRBV7-9; J gene: TRBJ1-2; CDR3 DNA: TGTGCCAGCAGCTTTCGTTCTTTTGGCTACACCTTC; CDR3 protein: CASSFRSFGYTF
clone size: NA; D gene: TRBD1; V gene: TRBV10-3; J gene: TRBJ1-3; CDR3 DNA: TGTGCCATCAGTGACCCCACCGGAAGGGACAGGGGGCACACCATATATTTT; CDR3 protein: CAISDPTGRDRGHTIYF
clone size: NA; D gene: NA; V gene: TRBV30; J gene: TRBJ2-5; CDR3 DNA: TGTGCCTGGAGTCTAGACTACCAAGAGACCCAGTACTTC; CDR3 protein: CAWSLDYQETQYF
clone size: NA; D gene: NA; V gene: TRBV9; J gene: TRBJ2-5; CDR3 DNA: TGTGCCAGCAGCGTAGACAGGACCCAGTACTTC; CDR3 protein: CASSVDRTQYF
clone size: NA; D gene: TRBD1; V gene: TRBV7-8; J gene: TRBJ1-6; CDR3 DNA: TGTGCCAGCAGCTCGGTGGACAGGGTGGGATCACCCCTCCACTTT; CDR3 protein: CASSSVDRVGSPLHF
clone size: NA; D gene: TRBD1; V gene: TRBV29-1; J gene: TRBJ1-1; CDR3 DNA: TGCAGCGTTGCGGGACAGTTAATGAACACTGAAGCTTTCTTT; CDR3 protein: CSVAGQLMNTEAFF
clone size: NA; D gene: TRBD1; V gene: TRBV28; J gene: TRBJ1-1; CDR3 DNA: TGTGCCACCCTTGGACAGGCGAACACTGAAGCTTTCTTT; CDR3 protein: CATLGQANTEAFF
clone size: NA; D gene: NA; V gene: TRBV9; J gene: TRBJ2-1; CDR3 DNA: TGTGCCAGCAGCGTAGACGGCGCGGTCCTCAATGAGCAGTTCTTC; CDR3 protein: CASSVDGAVLNEQFF
clone size: NA; D gene: TRBD1; V gene: TRBV6-1; J gene: TRBJ1-4; CDR3 DNA: TGTGCCAGCAGTGGAAAGGGGGCGCAGAGTGAAAAACTGTTTTTT; CDR3 protein: CASSGKGAQSEKLFF
clone size: NA; D gene: NA; V gene: TRBV19; J gene: TRBJ1-5; CDR3 DNA: TGTGCCAGTAGTACAGCCCCGGGGCAGCCCCAGCATTTT; CDR3 protein: CASSTAPGQPQHF
clone size: once; D gene: NA; V gene: TRBV13; J gene: TRBJ1-3; CDR3 DNA: TGTGCCAGCAGCTTTGGGGCCTCTGGAAACACCATATATTTT; CDR3 protein: CASSFGASGNTIYF
clone size: NA; D gene: NA; V gene: TRBV4-1; J gene: TRBJ2-3; CDR3 DNA: TGCGCCAGCAGCCACCCCAGAGCAGGGGTAGATACGCAGTATTTT; CDR3 protein: CASSHPRAGVDTQYF
clone size: NA; D gene: NA; V gene: TRBV5-6; J gene: TRBJ2-7; CDR3 DNA: TGTGCCAGCAGCTTGGGTGCACAGTTCACCTACGAGCAGTACTTC; CDR3 protein: CASSLGAQFTYEQYF
clone size: NA; D gene: NA; V gene: TRBV27; J gene: TRBJ1-1; CDR3 DNA: TGTGCCAGAAACGGTCTGCACACTGAAGCTTTCTTT; CDR3 protein: CARNGLHTEAFF
clone size: NA; D gene: TRBD1; V gene: TRBV28; J gene: TRBJ1-5; CDR3 DNA: TGTGCCAGCAATAGACAGGGAAATCAGCCCCAGCATTTT; CDR3 protein: CASNRQGNQPQHF
clone size: NA; D gene: NA; V gene: TRBV7-2; J gene: TRBJ1-1; CDR3 DNA: TGTGCCAGCAGCTTAGCGTTGGACAGAAGAATGAACACTGAAGCTTTCTTT; CDR3 protein: CASSLALDRRMNTEAFF
clone size: NA; D gene: NA; V gene: TRBV14; J gene: TRBJ2-5; CDR3 DNA: TGTGCCAGCCGCGGGAACAGCCAAGAGACCCAGTACTTC; CDR3 protein: CASRGNSQETQYF
clone size: once; D gene: NA; V gene: TRBV28; J gene: TRBJ2-7; CDR3 DNA: TGTGCCAGCAGTTTTTCCGCAGCCGCGGGCTACGAGCAGTACTTC; CDR3 protein: CASSFSAAAGYEQYF
clone size: NA; D gene: TRBD2; V gene: TRBV11-2; J gene: TRBJ2-2; CDR3 DNA: TGTGCCAGCAGCTCCCTCCTAGCGGGAGAGGGGGAGCTGTTTTTT; CDR3 protein: CASSSLLAGEGELFF
clone size: NA; D gene: TRBD2; V gene: TRBV18; J gene: TRBJ2-1; CDR3 DNA: TGTGCCAGCTCACCTCCGGGGACTAGGGGCAATGAGCAGTTCTTC; CDR3 protein: CASSPPGTRGNEQFF
clone size: NA; D gene: TRBD2; V gene: TRBV11-3; J gene: TRBJ2-4; CDR3 DNA: TGTGCCAGCTCCCAACCGGGACTAGCGGGGAAACTAGCCAAAAACATTCAGTACTTC; CDR3 protein: CASSQPGLAGKLAKNIQYF
clone size: NA; D gene: NA; V gene: TRBV11-2; J gene: TRBJ2-7; CDR3 DNA: TGTGCCAGCAGCTTAGATCGCTGGACTCCCAGCTCCTACGAGCAGTACTTC; CDR3 protein: CASSLDRWTPSSYEQYF
clone size: NA; D gene: TRBD1; V gene: TRBV18; J gene: TRBJ2-7; CDR3 DNA: TGTGCCAGCTCACCACGGGACAGGGCTTCCGAGCAGTACTTC; CDR3 protein: CASSPRDRASEQYF
clone size: NA; D gene: TRBD1; V gene: TRBV27; J gene: TRBJ1-2; CDR3 DNA: TGTGCCAGCAGTTATGGCCCTAACAGGGGTGGCTACACCTTC; CDR3 protein: CASSYGPNRGGYTF
clone size: NA; D gene: NA; V gene: TRBV28; J gene: TRBJ2-7; CDR3 DNA: TGTGCCAGCAGTTTGGGGGGGCATGACTACGAGCAGTACTTC; CDR3 protein: CASSLGGHDYEQYF
clone size: NA; D gene: NA; V gene: TRBV10-3; J gene: TRBJ1-5; CDR3 DNA: TGTGCCATCAGCTCCACAGGGAATCAGCCCCAGCATTTT; CDR3 protein: CAISSTGNQPQHF